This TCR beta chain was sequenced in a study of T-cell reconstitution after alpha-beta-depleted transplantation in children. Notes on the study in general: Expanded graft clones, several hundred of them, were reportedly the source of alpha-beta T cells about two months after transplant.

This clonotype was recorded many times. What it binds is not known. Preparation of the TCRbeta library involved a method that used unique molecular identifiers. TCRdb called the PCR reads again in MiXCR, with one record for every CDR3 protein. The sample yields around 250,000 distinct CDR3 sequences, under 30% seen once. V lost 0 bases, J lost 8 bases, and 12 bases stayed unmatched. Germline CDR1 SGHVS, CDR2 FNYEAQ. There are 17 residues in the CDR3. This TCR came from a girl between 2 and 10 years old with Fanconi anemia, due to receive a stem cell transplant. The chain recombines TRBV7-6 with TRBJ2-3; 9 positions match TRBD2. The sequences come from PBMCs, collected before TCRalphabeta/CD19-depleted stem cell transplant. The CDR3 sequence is CASSLAGLALPLGTQYF. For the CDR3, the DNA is TGTGCCAGCAGCTTAGCGGGACTAGCTCTTCCGCTGGGTACGCAGTATTTT.